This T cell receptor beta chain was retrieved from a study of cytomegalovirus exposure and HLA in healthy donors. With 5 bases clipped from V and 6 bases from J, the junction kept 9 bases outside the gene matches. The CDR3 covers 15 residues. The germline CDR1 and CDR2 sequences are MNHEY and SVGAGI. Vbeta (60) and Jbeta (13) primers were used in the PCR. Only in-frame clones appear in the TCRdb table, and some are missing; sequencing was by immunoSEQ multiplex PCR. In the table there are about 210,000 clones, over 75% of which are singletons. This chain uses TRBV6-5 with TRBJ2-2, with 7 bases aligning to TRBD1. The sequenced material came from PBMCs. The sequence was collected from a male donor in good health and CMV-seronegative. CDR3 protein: CASSHGTVGPGELFF. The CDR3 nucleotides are TGTGCCAGCAGTCACGGGACAGTAGGGCCCGGGGAGCTGTTTTTT.